These 3 T cell receptor beta chains originate from one sample sequenced in a study of identical twins. TCRdb re-called the 5' RACE reads through MiXCR, storing one row per CDR3 protein. The repertoire holds 450,000 or so distinct CDR3 sequences, with 14% as singletons. In addition, the sample was reused for a study of yellow fever vaccine responses in identical twins.

Sequencing was carried out using CD4+ T cells sorted from blood. Every receptor here comes from a woman aged 18-30 years in good health.

The chain couples TRBV27 to TRBJ2-7; D unclear. Trimming stripped 5 bases from V and 3 bases from J, with 14 bases between. CDR3 length: 14 amino acids. Per germline, CDR1 MNHEY and CDR2 SMNVEV (reference sequence). CDR3 DNA sequence: TGTGCCAGCAGTAAGGTGGCCAGAATCTACGAGCAGTACTTC. It yields the protein CASSKVARIYEQYF.

The sample holds many counts of this clonotype. This chain connects TRBV15 to TRBJ2-1; 9 bases are a match to TRBD2. Losses at the gene ends were 5 bases for V and 9 bases for J; bases not matched to a gene: 14. The germline gives CDR1 LNHNV, CDR2 YYDKDF (reference sequence). The CDR3 is made up of 16 amino acids. The CDR3 loop is CATSFMGGRALGEQFF. The DNA of the CDR3 is TGTGCCACCAGCTTCATGGGCGGGAGGGCCCTCGGTGAGCAGTTCTTC.

This clonotype was found a few times. The chain joins TRBV6-5 to TRBJ2-2; D gene ambiguous. The CDR3 has 16 amino acids. Germline CDR1 reads MNHEY; CDR2 reads SVGAGI. Trimming removed 4 bases at V and 2 bases at J, with 14 bases between. CDR3 bases: TGTGCCAGCAGTTCTGTAGACCCGAAAAACACCGGGGAGCTGTTTTTT. It is translated as CASSSVDPKNTGELFF.